These 14 T cell receptor beta chains originate from one sample sequenced in a study of blood T cells in healthy people across ages. Together with a sample-barcoded 5' primer, a J-beta primer mix was included in a second PCR lasting about 7 to 12 cycles. TCRdb reprocessed the 5' RACE reads via MiXCR and lists one record per CDR3 protein. The repertoire holds about 1.1 million distinct CDR3 sequences, 35% to 40% seen once, with about 12% in the top ten. What was sequenced was blood. These receptors were taken from a man younger than 35 in good health.

This clonotype appeared many times. V gene TRBV6-5 combines with J gene TRBJ2-5; 7 bases are a match to TRBD2. V shed 6 bases, J shed 4 bases, and the junction held 11 bases outside the gene matches. CDR1 is MNHEY and CDR2 is SVGAGI in the germline V gene. The CDR3 totals 15 residues. The CDR3 loop reads CASRTTLVAGETQYF. The CDR3 DNA sequence: TGTGCCAGCAGAACCACCTTGGTAGCGGGAGAGACCCAGTACTTC.

This clonotype was detected only a few times. J is TRBJ1-4 and V is TRBV6-2 or TRBV6-3; no clear D. CDR1 is MNHEY and CDR2 is SVGEGT in the germline V gene. Trimming left V 7 bases short and J 6 bases short, with 27 bases between. The CDR3 extends over 18 amino acids. The CDR3 loop is CASIHSRTDRQEDEKLFF. Here the CDR3 DNA reads TGTGCCAGCATACACTCGAGGACGGACCGCCAAGAGGATGAAAAACTGTTTTTT.

The sample holds a few counts of this clonotype. The chain links TRBV6-1 to TRBJ1-2; D gene uncertain. Germline CDR1 reads MNHNS; CDR2 reads SASEGT. The CDR3 has 15 amino acids. Between the trimmed V and J ends, which lost 2 bases and 2 bases, there was a span of 12 bases. CDR3 residues: CASSEYEFLNYGYTF. DNA for the CDR3: TGTGCCAGCAGTGAATATGAGTTTTTGAACTATGGCTACACCTTC.

CDR3: CASSPGSEGNEQYF. CDR3 coding DNA: TGTGCCAGCAGCCCCGGCTCCGAGGGCAATGAGCAGTACTTC. The chain recombines TRBV9 with TRBJ2-5; D might be TRBD2 (5 bases). Trimming left V 4 bases short and J 11 bases short, with 21 bases between. Looked up from germline, CDR1 is SGDLS and CDR2 is YYNGEE. This CDR3 comprises 14 residues.

V and J are TRBV6-5 and TRBJ1-1, with D uncertain. The CDR3 has 17 amino acids. V lost 2 bases and J lost 4, with 20 bases in between. The V gene's germline CDR1 is MNHEY and CDR2 SVGAGI. CDR3 amino acids: CASSYQDVKDGPTEAFF. For the CDR3, the DNA is TGTGCCAGCAGTTACCAGGACGTTAAGGACGGACCCACTGAAGCTTTCTTT.

The chain joins TRBV2 to TRBJ2-3, with 13 bases matching TRBD2. Germline V gene data show CDR1 as SNHLY and CDR2 as FYNNEI. This CDR3 has 16 amino acids. V lost 7 bases and J lost 2; bases outside the gene matches: 6. CDR3: CASTLGLAGTTDTQYF. CDR3 DNA: TGTGCCAGCACCTTGGGACTAGCGGGGACCACAGATACGCAGTATTTT.

This clonotype was picked up many times. This rearrangement joins TRBV6-5 to TRBJ2-3, with TRBD2 matching over 9 bases. V shed 0 bases and J 6 bases; nucleotides not matched to a gene: 7. Germline V gives CDR1 MNHEY, CDR2 SVGAGI. This CDR3 comprises 16 residues. CDR3 loop: CASSYSGRGGRDTQYF. The CDR3 DNA follows: TGTGCCAGCAGTTACTCGGGGCGGGGGGGTCGCGATACGCAGTATTTT.

The chain carries TRBV3-1 and TRBJ2-4; D remains ambiguous. The J call may be faulty, since TRBJ2-7 better matches the DNA end. This CDR3 region has 12 residues. Germline CDR1 is LGHDT and CDR2 is YNNKEL (reference sequence). CDR3 amino acids: CASSQTRYEQYF. CDR3 bases: TGTGCCAGCAGCCAGACCAGATACGAGCAGTACTTC.

This chain uses TRBV6-1 with TRBJ1-3; weak D call: TRBD1 (5 bases). Trimming took off 8 bases at V and 0 bases at J, with 11 bases between the two ends. There are 14 residues in the CDR3. The germline gives CDR1 MNHNS, CDR2 SASEGT. The CDR3 DNA sequence: TGTGCCAGCGGGCAGGGAGCCTCTGGAAACACCATATATTTT. It encodes CASGQGASGNTIYF.

The CDR3 here is CAISERGVWSNQPQHF. As DNA, the CDR3 is TGTGCCATCAGTGAACGAGGGGTATGGAGCAATCAGCCCCAGCATTTT. The V call is TRBV10-3, the J call TRBJ1-5, with a tentative D call TRBD1 (5 bases). The CDR3 loop spans 16 amino acids. From germline, CDR1 is ENHRY and CDR2 SYGVKD. V lost 3 bases and J lost 1, with 13 bases in between.

Points on this clonotype: Mismatch with germline at one junction end may stem from a read error. This chain's CDR3 is CARSLGHGTYNEQFF. The CDR3, as DNA: TGTGCCAGGAGCTTAGGACACGGTACGTACAATGAGCAGTTCTTC. This chain uses TRBV7-2 with TRBJ2-1; a weak D match, TRBD1 (5 bases). This CDR3 has 15 residues. Germline CDR1 is SGHTA and CDR2 is FQGNSA. The full variable domain, its missing parts supplied by reference TRBV7-2 and TRBJ2-1, is GAGVSQSPSNKVTEKGKDVELRCDPISGHTALYWYRQSLGQGLEFLIYFQGNSAPDKSGLPSDRFSAERTGGSVSTLTIQRTQQEDSAVYLCARSLGHGTYNEQFFGPGTRLTVL.

This clonotype was counted once. The chain links TRBV20-1 to TRBJ2-1; no clear D. The DNA end favors TRBJ2-7, so the J call may be wrong. CDR1 is DFQATT, CDR2 SNEGSKA, per germline (reference sequence). This CDR3 has 17 amino acids. The CDR3, as DNA: TGCAGTGCTAGAGATCTTGACGGAAGCCGACCTTACAATGAGCAGTACTTC. As protein: CSARDLDGSRPYNEQYF.

This clonotype was seen only a few times. The chain recombines TRBV5-1 with TRBJ1-2; no reliable D call. Germline V gene data show CDR1 as SGHRS and CDR2 as YFSETQ. This CDR3 contains 12 residues. Trimming took 4 bases from V and 2 from J, leaving 6 bases between them. The DNA of the CDR3 is TGCGCCAGCAGCACTGAGAACTATGGCTACACCTTC. This encodes CASSTENYGYTF.

This clonotype was detected ten times or more. This chain uses TRBV12-3 or TRBV12-4 with TRBJ2-7; 8 positions match TRBD1. Trimming took 5 bases from V and 5 from J; bases not matched to a gene: 8. The CDR3 loop spans 14 amino acids. The CDR3: CASSQSTGEDEQYF. CDR3 nucleotides: TGTGCCAGCAGTCAGTCGACAGGGGAGGACGAGCAGTACTTC.